This TCR beta chain was captured by sequencing in a study of CD8 T cells in Susac syndrome. Reverse transcription of 0.5 to 1 ug RNA was performed with random hexamers. TCRdb itself ran the immunoSEQ multiplex PCR reads through MiXCR, one entry per CDR3 protein. The table has roughly 190,000 distinct CDR3 sequences, approximately 93% seen once. This CDR3 has 11 amino acids. V was trimmed by 8 bases and J by 7 bases, leaving 11 bases between them. In germline, CDR1 is SNHLY, CDR2 FYNNEI. The chain couples TRBV2 to TRBJ1-1; D remains ambiguous. Sequenced: CD4+ T cells from PBMCs. The receptor was isolated from a human donor in good health. In nucleotides, the CDR3 is TGTGCCAGCCTGGATCAACTTGAAGCTTTCTTT. The encoded protein is CASLDQLEAFF. Together with reference TRBV2 and TRBJ1-1, the CDR3 gives the full variable domain: EPEVTQTPSHQVTQMGQEVILRCVPISNHLYFYWYRQILGQKVEFLVSFYNNEISEKSEIFDDQFSVERPDGSNFTLKIRSTKLEDSAMYFCASLDQLEAFFGQGTRLTVV.